The rows below give T cell receptor beta chains drawn from one sample of a study of liver allograft versus peripheral blood T cells. TCRdb analysed the reads with MiXCR anew, one entry per CDR3 protein. The sample has about 6,000 distinct CDR3 sequences, about a sixth seen once. These receptors were collected from a human patient who had a liver transplant. The graft donor may be the source of some T cells. The CDR3 runs from the conserved cysteine through the conserved F or W. Each record gives: J gene, V gene, clone size, D gene, CDR3 DNA, CDR3 protein. The D gene is left open where the match is weak. Expanded clones get a size class; other rows say once, few or many, or leave the size out.

TRBJ1-1,TRBV9,few,-,TGTGCCAGCAGCGCCGGTGGGGGGCCCACTGAAGCTTTCTTT,CASSAGGGPTEAFF
TRBJ2-7,TRBV28,many,TRBD2,TGTGCCAGCAGTTTAGTTAAAGAGACTAGCCTATTCGACGAGCAGTACTTC,CASSLVKETSLFDEQYF
TRBJ2-7,TRBV24-1,few,-,TGTGCCACCAGTGATCTTGGCTACGAGCAGTACTTC,CATSDLGYEQYF
TRBJ2-7,TRBV20-1,few,-,TGCAGTGCTAGAGATCATAGCGGCGGACCTACCTACGAGCAGTACTTC,CSARDHSGGPTYEQYF
TRBJ2-7,TRBV13,many,-,TGTGCCAGCAGCTCCCAAGACTACGAGCAGTACTTC,CASSSQDYEQYF
TRBJ1-1,TRBV28,-,TRBD1,TGTGCCAGCAGTTTAGCCAGGGGGACTGAAGCTTTCTTT,CASSLARGTEAFF
TRBJ2-5,TRBV9,few,-,TGTGCCAGCAGCGGCAGGCAAGAGACCCAGTACTTC,CASSGRQETQYF
TRBJ2-7,TRBV28,-,TRBD1,TGTGCCAGCGGCCTTGGGACAGACTACGAGCAGTACTTC,CASGLGTDYEQYF
TRBJ2-7,TRBV20-1,many,-,TGCAGTGCTCCGAGGACAGCGGAATTTCGCGAGCAGTACTTC,CSAPRTAEFREQYF
TRBJ2-2,TRBV12-3/TRBV12-4,-,-,TGTGCCAGCAGTTTCGTTTCGGGGGAGCTGTTTTTT,CASSFVSGELFF
TRBJ1-2,TRBV20-1,few,-,TGCAGTGCCCCGGTGGAGTCTAACTATGGCTACACCTTC,CSAPVESNYGYTF
TRBJ2-1,TRBV5-6,few,-,TGTGCCAGCAGCTTGGGGGGCGAGCAGTTCTTC,CASSLGGEQFF
TRBJ2-1,TRBV9,medium-sized,-,TGTGCCAGCAGCGTAGGGGGCGGGTTGTTGGATGAGCAGTTCTTC,CASSVGGGLLDEQFF
TRBJ2-1,TRBV27,-,-,TGTGCCAGCAGTTTAGAACAGGCCAGAGGGAACAATGAGCAGTTCTTC,CASSLEQARGNNEQFF
TRBJ1-3,TRBV28,many,-,TGTGCCAGCAGTAGTGGAAACACCATATATTTT,CASSSGNTIYF
TRBJ2-1,TRBV12-3/TRBV12-4,few,-,TGTGCCAGCAGTCCTTTATCGAGCTCCTACAATGAGCAGTTCTTC,CASSPLSSSYNEQFF
TRBJ2-3,TRBV5-4,few,TRBD2,TGTGCCAGCAGCGGAGCTTCCGGGGGGGCCGTAGATACGCAGTATTTT,CASSGASGGAVDTQYF
TRBJ1-1,TRBV24-1,medium-sized,-,TGTGCCACCACCCCGGGGGCAGGCACTGAAGCTTTCTTT,CATTPGAGTEAFF
TRBJ2-5,TRBV19,many,TRBD1,TGTGCCAGTAGTCCCGGACAGGGTATCCAAGAGACCCAGTACTTC,CASSPGQGIQETQYF
TRBJ1-2,TRBV27,few,TRBD1,TGTGCCAGCAGTTCGAAAATGACAGGGGGCATCGGTGGCTACACCTTC,CASSSKMTGGIGGYTF
TRBJ2-7,TRBV2,once,-,TGTGCCAGCAGTTGGGACTTCTACGAGCAGTACTTC,CASSWDFYEQYF
TRBJ2-3,TRBV20-1,-,TRBD2,TGCAGTGCTCCCAGGACTAGCGGGGTTTGGGGCACAGATACGCAGTATTTT,CSAPRTSGVWGTDTQYF
TRBJ2-5,TRBV6-5,many,TRBD2,TGTGCCAGCAGCCCCTTCGGGGGGGCTGGGGAAGAGACCCAGTACTTC,CASSPFGGAGEETQYF
TRBJ2-7,TRBV20-1,-,TRBD1,TGCAGTGCTAGGGGACAGAGCGACTACGAGCAGTACTTC,CSARGQSDYEQYF
TRBJ1-1,TRBV27,medium-sized,-,TGTGCCAGCAGTGCCCTCGCGCCTATGAACACTGAAGCTTTCTTT,CASSALAPMNTEAFF
TRBJ1-2,TRBV19,medium-sized,-,TGTGCCAGTAGTAAGAGGGGGTTCGGACAGTTCCTCTATGGCTACACCTTC,CASSKRGFGQFLYGYTF
TRBJ2-7,TRBV6-6,many,TRBD1,TGTGCCAGCAGCCCAATGGGACAGGGGTACGAGCAGTACTTC,CASSPMGQGYEQYF
TRBJ1-1,TRBV7-9,many,-,TGTGCCAGCAGCTTAGTGGGTAGTAACACTGAAGCTTTCTTT,CASSLVGSNTEAFF
TRBJ2-7,TRBV5-6,-,-,TGTGCCAGCAGCTTGGCCCACTACGAGCAGTACTTC,CASSLAHYEQYF
TRBJ2-1,TRBV27,-,-,TGTGCCAGCAGTTCCGGCCCGGGCTTTGAGCAGTTCTTC,CASSSGPGFEQFF
TRBJ2-1,TRBV7-2,medium-sized,TRBD2,TGTGCCAGCAGCTTGTTGGCGGGGGGAATTATCAATGAGCAGTTCTTC,CASSLLAGGIINEQFF
TRBJ2-5,TRBV28,-,TRBD2,TGTGCCAGCAGTTTATCCGGCGGGGGGCACCAAGAGACCCAGTACTTC,CASSLSGGGHQETQYF
TRBJ2-1,TRBV20-1,few,TRBD2,TGTACCGCTAGAGATTATGGGCTAGCGGGAGAACCCAATGAGCAGTTCTTC,CTARDYGLAGEPNEQFF
TRBJ2-5,TRBV28,many,-,TGTGCCAGCAGTTCAGGGGGACTGGAGACCCAGTACTTC,CASSSGGLETQYF
TRBJ2-1,TRBV7-2,medium-sized,TRBD2,TGTGCCAGCAGCGACCCGGGACTAGCGCATGAGCAGTTCTTC,CASSDPGLAHEQFF
TRBJ1-5,TRBV6-6,many,-,TGTGCCAGCAGTTACGGGGGAGGGGGACAGCCCCAGCATTTT,CASSYGGGGQPQHF
TRBJ1-1,TRBV14,-,TRBD1,TGTGCCAGCAGCCAAGACAGCGACAGGGAAATGAACACTGAAGCTTTCTTT,CASSQDSDREMNTEAFF
TRBJ2-7,TRBV7-9,-,-,TGTGCCAGCAGTCCGCTTGAGACCTACGAGCAGTACTTC,CASSPLETYEQYF
TRBJ1-2,TRBV6-1,medium-sized,-,TGTGCCAGCAGTGAAGGGTTCAACTATGGCTACACCTTC,CASSEGFNYGYTF
TRBJ1-1,TRBV6-6,once,TRBD1,TGTGCCACCTCTTGGACAGGGGAGAGGAACACTGAAGCTTTCTTT,CATSWTGERNTEAFF
TRBJ1-5,TRBV19,-,-,TGTGCCAGTAGTACCTCCGGGGACACTCTCTACAATCAGCCCCAGCATTTT,CASSTSGDTLYNQPQHF
TRBJ2-1,TRBV28,many,TRBD2,TGTGCCAGCAGTCCGCCACTAGCGGGAGGGCTATACAATGAGCAGTTCTTC,CASSPPLAGGLYNEQFF
TRBJ1-1,TRBV6-6,medium-sized,-,TGTGCCAGCAGCAACGGCGGGATGAACACTGAAGCTTTCTTT,CASSNGGMNTEAFF
TRBJ1-1,TRBV27,-,-,TGTGCCAGCAGTTTAGGTCCGGGGGCTCACACTGAAGCTTTCTTT,CASSLGPGAHTEAFF
TRBJ2-1,TRBV7-2,few,TRBD2,TGTGCCAGCAGCTTAGGCGGGAGGGCCCCCTACAATGAGCAGTTCTTC,CASSLGGRAPYNEQFF
TRBJ1-5,TRBV27,many,TRBD1,TGTGCCAGCAGTCTACTGGGACAGGGGGCAGGCCAGCCCCAGCATTTT,CASSLLGQGAGQPQHF
TRBJ1-6,TRBV30,-,-,TGTGCCTGGAGTGAGTTGGGTTATAATTCACCCCTCCACTTT,CAWSELGYNSPLHF
TRBJ2-7,TRBV5-6,many,-,TGTGCCAGCAGCTTATACGGAGACTACGAGCAGTACTTC,CASSLYGDYEQYF
TRBJ2-1,TRBV7-3,-,-,TGTGCCAGCAGCTTAAGTTACGGCTCCTACAATGAGAAGTTCTTC,CASSLSYGSYNEKFF